A selection of T cell receptor beta chains follows, all from one sample in a study of blood T cell repertoires in COVID-19. Produced via immunoSEQ multiplex PCR; TCRdb's table is partial and in-frame only. Of roughly 40,000 clones listed, 70% to 80% are singletons. The sequenced material came from peripheral blood. Receptors were obtained from a man aged 65 to 85 with acute or convalescent COVID-19. CDR3s include the opening cysteine and the closing phenylalanine or tryptophan. D genes are given only for firm matches. Only some rows state a clone size, as once, few, many or a class for expanded clones.

V gene	J gene	D gene	clone size	CDR3 DNA	CDR3 protein
TRBV30	TRBJ2-2	NA	NA	TGTGCCTGGAGTGTAAGGGGGGGATCGACCGGGGAGCTGTTTTTT	CAWSVRGGSTGELFF
TRBV6-1	TRBJ2-3	NA	NA	TGTGCCAGCAGTGAACAGGGATCTAGCACAGATACGCAGTATTTT	CASSEQGSSTDTQYF
TRBV28	TRBJ2-2	TRBD1	NA	TGTGCCAGCAGTCCCCCATCCCTGGACAGGGCGCACGGGGAGCTGTTTTTT	CASSPPSLDRAHGELFF
TRBV2	TRBJ2-3	TRBD2	NA	TGTGCCAGCAGGACTAGCGTATATTGGGCAGATACGCAGTATTTT	CASRTSVYWADTQYF
TRBV4-3	TRBJ1-6	NA	few	TGCGCCAGCAGCCAAGCGGTGTTCTCAGGGAATAATTCACCCCTCCACTTT	CASSQAVFSGNNSPLHF
TRBV4-1	TRBJ1-6	TRBD1	once	TGCGCCAGCAGCCCTGAGACCGCGACAGGGGGCTACTCCTATAATTCACCCCTCCACTTT	CASSPETATGGYSYNSPLHF
TRBV7-3	TRBJ2-7	NA	NA	TGTGCCAGCAGCCCTGGATGGGGGGGGCCCTCCTACGAGCAGTACTTC	CASSPGWGGPSYEQYF
TRBV7-9	TRBJ2-6	TRBD1	NA	TGTGCCAGCAGTTTCCGGGGACAGGGCTCTGGGGCCAACGTCCTGACTTTC	CASSFRGQGSGANVLTF
TRBV4-2	TRBJ2-1	TRBD1	NA	TGTGCCAGCAGCCAAGAAGACAGGGGGCGTTACAATGAGCAGTTCTTC	CASSQEDRGRYNEQFF
TRBV9	TRBJ1-1	NA	NA	TGTGCCAGCAGCGTTGGGACACTGCCGAACACTGAAGCTTTCTTT	CASSVGTLPNTEAFF
TRBV5-4	TRBJ2-7	NA	NA	TGTGCCAGCAGAACGGACAGCAGCTCCTACGAGCAGTACTTC	CASRTDSSSYEQYF
TRBV5-6	TRBJ2-5	TRBD1	NA	TGTGCCAGCGGCAGGGGGCGCGGGGCGCAAGAGACCCAGTACTTC	CASGRGRGAQETQYF
TRBV19	TRBJ2-1	TRBD1	NA	TGTGCCTCCGGGACAGACTCCTACAATGAGCAGTTCTTC	CASGTDSYNEQFF
TRBV7-2	TRBJ2-5	TRBD1	NA	TGTGCCAGCAGCTATTACGGGACAGCCAACCAAGAGACCCAGTACTTC	CASSYYGTANQETQYF
TRBV14	TRBJ1-3	NA	NA	TGTGCCAGCAGCCAGTACAGGGTGTATGGAAACACCATATATTTT	CASSQYRVYGNTIYF
TRBV5-4	TRBJ1-2	TRBD1	NA	TGTGCCAGCAGCATAGGACAGGGCTATGGCTACACCTTC	CASSIGQGYGYTF
TRBV21-1	TRBJ1-5	NA	few	TGTGCCAGCAGACCAGGGGGCGAGTATCAGCCCCAGCATTTT	CASRPGGEYQPQHF
TRBV6-2/TRBV6-3	TRBJ1-1	TRBD1	NA	TGTGCCAGCAGCCCCGGAGGGACAGGGGCAAGGAACACTGAAGCTTTCTTT	CASSPGGTGARNTEAFF
TRBV6-6	TRBJ2-1	TRBD1	NA	TGTGCCAGCATTGCTGACAGGGGCCATGAGCAGTTCTTC	CASIADRGHEQFF
TRBV7-9	TRBJ2-3	TRBD1	NA	TGTGCCAGCAGCCTGGGGACAGGGAAAGTCACAGATACGCAGTATTTT	CASSLGTGKVTDTQYF
TRBV5-4	TRBJ1-1	TRBD1	NA	TGTGCCAGCAGCTTAGGACAGGGCTTTGAAGCTTTCTTT	CASSLGQGFEAFF
TRBV27	TRBJ1-5	NA	once	TGTGCCAGCAGCCCTAACCAGGGAATTCAGCCCCAGCATTTT	CASSPNQGIQPQHF
TRBV15	TRBJ2-7	NA	NA	TGTGCCACCAGCAGAGATCGCAGTTCCTACGAGCAGTACTTC	CATSRDRSSYEQYF
TRBV7-2	TRBJ1-2	NA	NA	TGTGCCAGCAGCTTAGGGGGCCCCAGGGGCGGCTACACCTTC	CASSLGGPRGGYTF
TRBV18	TRBJ1-4	NA	NA	TGTGCCAGCTCACTTCGACAGGAAAGAAATGAAAAACTGTTTTTT	CASSLRQERNEKLFF
TRBV5-8	TRBJ1-5	NA	NA	TGTGCCAGCAGCCCGGGACACCTAGATCAGCCCCAGCATTTT	CASSPGHLDQPQHF
TRBV14	TRBJ2-2	NA	NA	TGTGCCAGCAGCCAAGGGCTAGCTTACACCGGGGAGCTGTTTTTT	CASSQGLAYTGELFF
TRBV6-5	TRBJ1-1	NA	NA	TGTGCCAGCAGCCTGGGCCCTTCTGAAGCTTTCTTT	CASSLGPSEAFF
TRBV4-3	TRBJ1-1	TRBD1	NA	TGCGCCAGCAGCCCCAAACTTACAGGGGGCCCTATGAACACTGAAGCTTTCTTT	CASSPKLTGGPMNTEAFF
TRBV4-1	TRBJ2-1	NA	NA	TGCGCCAGCAGCCAAGAAAGCCGGACATATAACAATGAGCAGTTCTTC	CASSQESRTYNNEQFF
TRBV5-5	TRBJ2-7	TRBD1	NA	TGTGCCAGCAGCTTTTTACGACAGGGGGTCTACGAGCAGTACTTC	CASSFLRQGVYEQYF
TRBV29-1	TRBJ1-1	NA	NA	TGCAGCGTTGAGAGGCAGGGGAGCACTGAAGCTTTCTTT	CSVERQGSTEAFF
TRBV3-1/TRBV3-2	TRBJ2-7	NA	NA	TGTGCCAGCAGCCAGCCAGGACTTACCTACGAGCAGTACTTC	CASSQPGLTYEQYF